This entry features one T cell receptor (beta chain) sequence. The data stem from a study of shared clonotypes between healthy human individuals. Profiling relied on immunoSEQ multiplex PCR, and the TCRdb table lists in-frame clones only, not all of them. The table lists about 2.2 million clones, around 95% of them singletons. Naive CD8 cells lacked CD45RO, underwent positive selection for CCR7 and left out terminally differentiated effector memory CD45RA+ cells. The TCR was taken from a young man in good health. Some clones in this sample may be carry-over from other donors' samples. Sequencing was carried out using naive CD8+ T cells from PBMCs.

This CDR3 is CATMDRGAKNIQYF. The CDR3 DNA is TGTGCCACCATGGACAGGGGAGCCAAAAACATTCAGTACTTC. The chain recombines TRBV15 with TRBJ2-4, with 9 bases aligning to TRBD1. V lost 7 bases and J lost 0; bases outside the gene matches: 1. The CDR3 length is 14 residues. Germline lookup yields CDR1 LNHNV and CDR2 YYDKDF (reference sequence).